This T cell receptor (beta chain) was observed in a study of T cells in Graves' hyperthyroidism and ophthalmopathy (dated by TCRdb to about 2019). For the wider study: Peripheral blood samples were taken at initial diagnosis, before any treatment was given. A discovery cohort of about a hundred patients, roughly 40 with Graves' ophthalmopathy and 55 to 60 with stable Graves' hyperthyroidism, was used to find distinguishing TCR V-J signatures. Prospective prediction of ophthalmopathy was tested in an independent validation cohort consisting of some 18 hyperthyroidism patients and 15 to 17 patients who later progressed to ophthalmopathy. For training and testing, the approximately 97 patients in the discovery cohort were randomly divided in a 7:3 ratio. Thyroid tissue and blood T-cell repertoires from six Graves' hyperthyroidism patients were also compared in the study. After sampling, hyperthyroidism patients received methimazole starting at 30 mg daily, and ophthalmopathy patients received high-dose intravenous methylprednisolone. TCR Vbeta CDR3 sequencing of 130 to 150 peripheral blood samples (roughly 43 ophthalmopathy, 75 to 80 hyperthyroidism and about 17 progressor patients) is reported in the paper.

A remark on this clonotype: Its cognate antigen has yet to be identified. Possible read error: a much larger clone is one base away.

Based on the germline V gene, the CDR1 and CDR2 sequences are MNHEY and SVGEGT. The germline V end is reduced by 7 bases and the J end by 7 bases; junction bases left unmatched: 8. The CDR3 numbers 15 residues from cysteine through phenylalanine. The only DNA kept is the CDR3, 45 bases in frame from the first base. In the ophthalmopathy patients, disease was moderately to severely active, with a Clinical Activity Score of 3 or more, a NOSPECS grade of 4 or more, and a duration of less than 3 months. Patients with uncontrolled infections, other autoimmune diseases, pregnancy or lactation were excluded. Diagnoses relied on clinical symptoms, serum thyroxine and TRAb, thyroid ultrasound and orbital computed tomography. PBMCs were separated from roughly 9.3 ml of fresh peripheral blood using Ficoll-Paque density gradient centrifugation. Total RNA was extracted with Trizol reagent, and quality was checked on an Agilent 2100 Bioanalyzer.

What the research found in general, with its limitations: No statistical method was used to set the sample size in advance, and investigators knew the group allocation. In cross-validation, a model built on a 13 V-J signature told ophthalmopathy apart from stable hyperthyroidism with roughly 87% sensitivity and roughly 81% specificity, and in testing the same model reached 80%/75%. Blood samples also contained most of the expanded thyroid clonotypes (frequency above 0.001), which suggests that blood repertoires may reflect thyroid immune responses. In validation, the model predicted progression to ophthalmopathy a median of about 5.9 months before onset, with roughly 70% sensitivity and almost 75% specificity.

The TCR beta CDR3 regions were amplified from RNA transcripts. A first-round RT-PCR of the TCR CDR3 used the HTBI primer set with the Qiagen OneStep RT-PCR kit. A second multiplex PCR round built the libraries, followed by size selection and purification. Sequencing of the libraries was done on an Illumina HiSeq2000 using paired-end 100 bp reads. The source study handled its data this way. SOAPnuke was used to process the raw data, with reads discarded if the reads contained adapters or uncalled bases, had a mean Phred below 15, or lacked an exact constant-primer or identifier match. COPE v1.2.5 was used to merge high-quality paired reads, and clonotypes were defined as unique nucleotide sequences. MiTCR v1.1 was used to align clonotypes to the IMGT TRBV, TRBD and TRBJ reference segments. The analysis was restricted to V-J combinations with a frequency above 0.0001, which together covered 99.2% of the repertoires. A TCS score was defined as the ratio of F50 (clonal expansion) to E x V (chaos), with BLOSUM62-based TCRdist applied between CDR3 peptides within each V-J. Welch's t-statistics and random forest reduced fewer than 550 V-J features to about 13, which were used in a naive Bayes classifier (R e1071). TCRdb reran the public reads through fastp at Q25 and MiXCR, keeping productive beta chains. Under each unique CDR3 protein, matching rows form one entry showing the most common genes and DNA. TCRdb, not the original authors, processed these V and J calls. Recorded for this sample are fewer than 450,000 distinct CDR3 sequences; about 16% of them occurred a single time. Jointly, the top ten make up approximately 19% of the sample.

Sequenced sample: blood. The source of this sequence is a woman between 55 and 75 years old with Graves' ophthalmopathy. The chain is assembled from TRBV6-2 or TRBV6-3 and TRBJ2-1, with TRBD2 identical over 12 junction bases. The CDR3 is CASKPGLAGGNEQFF. The bases are TGTGCCAGCAAACCAGGGCTAGCGGGAGGGAATGAGCAGTTCTTC.